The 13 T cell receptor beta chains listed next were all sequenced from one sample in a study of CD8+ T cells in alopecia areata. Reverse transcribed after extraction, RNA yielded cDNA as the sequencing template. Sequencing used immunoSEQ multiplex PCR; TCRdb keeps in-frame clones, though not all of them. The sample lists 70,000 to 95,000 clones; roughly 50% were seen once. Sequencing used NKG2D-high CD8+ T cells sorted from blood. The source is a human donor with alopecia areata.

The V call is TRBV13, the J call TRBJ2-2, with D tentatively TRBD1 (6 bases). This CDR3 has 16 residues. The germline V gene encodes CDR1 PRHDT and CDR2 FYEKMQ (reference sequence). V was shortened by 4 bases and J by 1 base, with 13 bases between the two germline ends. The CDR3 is CASSSTGRGNTGELFF. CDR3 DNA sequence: TGTGCCAGCAGCTCGACCGGCAGGGGGAACACCGGGGAGCTGTTTTTT.

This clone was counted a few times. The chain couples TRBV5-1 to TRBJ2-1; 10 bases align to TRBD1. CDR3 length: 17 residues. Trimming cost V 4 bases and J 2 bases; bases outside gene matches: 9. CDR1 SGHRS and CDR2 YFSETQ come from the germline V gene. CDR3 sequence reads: CASSTGQGMSTYNEQFF. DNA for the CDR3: TGCGCCAGCAGCACGGGACAGGGGATGTCCACCTACAATGAGCAGTTCTTC.

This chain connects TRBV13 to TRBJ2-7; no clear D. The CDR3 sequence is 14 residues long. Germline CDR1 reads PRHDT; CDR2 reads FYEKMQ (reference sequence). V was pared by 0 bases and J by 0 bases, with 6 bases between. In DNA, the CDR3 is TGTGCCAGCAGCTTAGGTCAGAGCTCCTACGAGCAGTACTTC. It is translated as CASSLGQSSYEQYF.

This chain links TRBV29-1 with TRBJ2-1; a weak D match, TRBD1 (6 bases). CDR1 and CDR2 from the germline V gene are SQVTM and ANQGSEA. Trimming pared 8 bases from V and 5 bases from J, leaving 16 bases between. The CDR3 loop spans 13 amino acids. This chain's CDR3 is CSLLRGTDNEQFF. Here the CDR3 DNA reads TGCAGCCTCCTGAGGGGGACCGACAATGAGCAGTTCTTC.

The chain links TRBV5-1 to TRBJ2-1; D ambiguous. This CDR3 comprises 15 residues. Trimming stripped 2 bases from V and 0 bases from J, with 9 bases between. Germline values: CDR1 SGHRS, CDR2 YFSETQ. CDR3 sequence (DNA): TGCGCCAGCAGCTTATCTCTAAGCTCCTACAATGAGCAGTTCTTC. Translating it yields CASSLSLSSYNEQFF.

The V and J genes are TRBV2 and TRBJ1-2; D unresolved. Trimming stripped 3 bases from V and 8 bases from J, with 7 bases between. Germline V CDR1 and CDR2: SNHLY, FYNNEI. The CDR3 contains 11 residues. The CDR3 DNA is TGTGCCAGCAGTGATACGAGAGGCTACACCTTC. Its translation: CASSDTRGYTF.

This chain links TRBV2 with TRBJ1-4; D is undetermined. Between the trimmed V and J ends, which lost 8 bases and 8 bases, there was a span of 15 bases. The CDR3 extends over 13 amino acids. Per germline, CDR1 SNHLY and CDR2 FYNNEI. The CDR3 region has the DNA TGTGCCAGCCTTCTCCCAGAAGAGGAAAAACTGTTTTTT. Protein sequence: CASLLPEEEKLFF.

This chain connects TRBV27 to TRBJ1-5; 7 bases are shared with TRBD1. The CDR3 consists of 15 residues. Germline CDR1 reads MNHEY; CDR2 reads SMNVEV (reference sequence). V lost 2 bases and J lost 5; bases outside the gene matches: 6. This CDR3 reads CASSLMTGSHQPQHF. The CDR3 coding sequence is TGTGCCAGCAGTTTAATGACAGGGAGCCATCAGCCCCAGCATTTT.

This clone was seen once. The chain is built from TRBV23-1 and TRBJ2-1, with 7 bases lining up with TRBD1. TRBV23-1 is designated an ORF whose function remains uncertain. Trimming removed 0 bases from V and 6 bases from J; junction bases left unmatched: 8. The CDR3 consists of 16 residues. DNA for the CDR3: TGCGCCAGCAGTCAATCTCGACAGGGTCCGGGCAATGAGCAGTTCTTC. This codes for CASSQSRQGPGNEQFF.

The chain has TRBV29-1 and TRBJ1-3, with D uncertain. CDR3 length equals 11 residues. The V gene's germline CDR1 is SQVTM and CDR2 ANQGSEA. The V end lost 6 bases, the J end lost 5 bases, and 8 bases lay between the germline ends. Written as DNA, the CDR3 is TGCAGCGTCGTGGAAAGAAACACCATATATTTT. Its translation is CSVVERNTIYF.

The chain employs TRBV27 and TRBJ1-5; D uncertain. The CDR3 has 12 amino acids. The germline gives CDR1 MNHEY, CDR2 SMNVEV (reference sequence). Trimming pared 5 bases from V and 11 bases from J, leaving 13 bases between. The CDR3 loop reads CASSPEGRSQHF. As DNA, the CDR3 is TGTGCCAGCAGTCCCGAGGGTAGGTCCCAGCATTTT.

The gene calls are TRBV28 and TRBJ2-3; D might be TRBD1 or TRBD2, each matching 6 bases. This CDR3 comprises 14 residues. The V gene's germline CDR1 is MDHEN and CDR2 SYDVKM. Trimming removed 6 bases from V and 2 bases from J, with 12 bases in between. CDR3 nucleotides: TGTGCCAGCAGCCGGAGGGGGGTCACAGATACGCAGTATTTT. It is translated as CASSRRGVTDTQYF.

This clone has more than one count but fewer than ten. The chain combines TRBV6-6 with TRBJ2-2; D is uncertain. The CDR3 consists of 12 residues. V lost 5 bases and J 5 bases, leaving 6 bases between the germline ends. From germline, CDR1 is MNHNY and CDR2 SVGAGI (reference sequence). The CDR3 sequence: CASSPTTGELFF. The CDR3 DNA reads TGTGCCAGCAGTCCAACAACCGGGGAGCTGTTTTTT.